The text below deals with one T cell receptor (beta chain). The antigen is not known. The record originates from a study of T cells after posttransplantation cyclophosphamide. General study points: Recipient CMV seropositivity and CMV reactivation strongly tracked TRB clonality. Later blood repertoires were often dominated by clones from the donor CD8+ memory compartment.

Clones were read by immunoSEQ multiplex PCR, and TCRdb kept only the in-frame ones, dropping some. This table has roughly 6,800 clones, just over 90% appearing once. Germline-derived CDR1 and CDR2 are LGHNA and YNFKEQ. CDR3 length equals 16 residues. Trimming cost V 4 bases and J 1 base, with 16 bases left between them. Busulfan-fludarabine conditioning, marrow transplant, and cyclophosphamide on days +3 and +4 were administered. The sequence came from a female patient between 50 and 59 years old who received an allogeneic stem cell transplant from a related donor, was CMV-positive, and had no GVHD. Among the T cells, some may be from the graft donor. The material sequenced was PBMCs, taken 1,300 to 1,500 days after allogeneic stem cell transplant with posttransplant cyclophosphamide. This chain links TRBV4-2 with TRBJ1-1, with D possibly TRBD1 on 5 matching bases. The CDR3 nucleotides are TGTGCCAGCAGCCCGTCGGGCAGGGATCAGAACACTGAAGCTTTCTTT. It translates to CASSPSGRDQNTEAFF.